This T cell receptor (beta chain) is drawn from a study of identical twins. TCRdb itself ran the 5' RACE reads through MiXCR, one entry per CDR3 protein. This table has about 470,000 distinct CDR3 sequences, 24% appearing once. CDR3 length: 14 amino acids. Germline loops: CDR1 PRHDT, CDR2 FYEKMQ (reference sequence). V shed 10 bases and J shed 6 bases, with 21 bases lying between them. The same sample was also used in a study of T cells expressing NK-cell markers.

This clonotype originated in a woman between 18 and 30 years old in good health. The sequenced sample was CD4+ T cells sorted from blood. The chain couples TRBV13 to TRBJ1-2; D remains unclear. Here the CDR3 DNA reads TGTGCCACCGAAACCCGGGCCAGGACCCATGGCTACACCTTC. Translation: CATETRARTHGYTF.